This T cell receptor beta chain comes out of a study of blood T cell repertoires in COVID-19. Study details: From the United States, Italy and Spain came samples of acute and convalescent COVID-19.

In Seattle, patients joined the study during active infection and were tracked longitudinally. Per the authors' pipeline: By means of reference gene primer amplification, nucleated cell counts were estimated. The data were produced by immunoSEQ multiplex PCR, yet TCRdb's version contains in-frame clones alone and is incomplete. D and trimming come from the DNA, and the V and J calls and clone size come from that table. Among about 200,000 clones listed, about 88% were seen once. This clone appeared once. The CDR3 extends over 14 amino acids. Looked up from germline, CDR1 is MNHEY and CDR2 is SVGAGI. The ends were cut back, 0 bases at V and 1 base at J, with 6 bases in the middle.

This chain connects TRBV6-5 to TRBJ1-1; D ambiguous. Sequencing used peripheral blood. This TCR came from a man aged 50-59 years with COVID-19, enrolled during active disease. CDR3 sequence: CASSYSAANTEAFF. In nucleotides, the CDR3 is TGTGCCAGCAGTTACTCGGCGGCGAACACTGAAGCTTTCTTT.